Given below is one T cell receptor (beta chain) in context. The sample comes from a study of blood T cell repertoires in COVID-19. In the study overall: Samples representing acute and convalescent COVID-19 were sourced from the United States, Italy and Spain. Sources were T cells, B-cell-depleted T cells, or PBMCs; the material itself was cDNA or gDNA.

Original methodology: Cell counts per sample came from amplifying reference gene primers. The data were produced by immunoSEQ multiplex PCR, yet TCRdb's version contains in-frame clones alone and is incomplete. From that table come the V and J calls and clone size; the DNA was used to work out D and trimming. The sample shows under 65,000 clones, roughly nine tenths of them seen only once. Sequencing was carried out using peripheral blood. The receptor was derived from a human donor in a cohort sampled during active COVID-19.

DNA of the CDR3: TGTGCCACCAGTGAAACGACTAGCGGGAGTGGGACCCAGTACTTC. Residues: CATSETTSGSGTQYF. This sequence joins TRBV24-1 and TRBJ2-5; 12 bases are shared with TRBD2. The CDR3 length is 15 residues. With V trimmed by 4 bases and J by 7 bases, 6 bases remained unmatched. Germline V gene data show CDR1 as KGHDR and CDR2 as SFDVKD.